This T cell receptor beta chain was found in a study of technical replicates of blood from a handful of donors. The protocol was immunoSEQ multiplex PCR, while the TCRdb copy is restricted to in-frame clones and leaves out a portion. The repertoire holds 45,000 to 60,000 clones, around 92% seen once, with approximately 4% in the top ten. This sequence originates from a human donor in good health. Some clones in this sample may be carry-over from other donors' samples. Sequenced material: PBMCs.

The CDR3 protein is CASSLARRERLRSENEQFF. CDR3 in DNA: TGTGCCAGCAGCTTAGCGAGACGTGAGCGGCTGAGGTCAGAGAATGAGCAGTTCTTC. The rearrangement joins TRBV7-2 to TRBJ2-1; D is possibly TRBD2 (5 bases). CDR3 length: 19 amino acids. V was shortened by 0 bases and J by 7 bases, with 25 bases between the two germline ends. Germline V gene data show CDR1 as SGHTA and CDR2 as FQGNSA.